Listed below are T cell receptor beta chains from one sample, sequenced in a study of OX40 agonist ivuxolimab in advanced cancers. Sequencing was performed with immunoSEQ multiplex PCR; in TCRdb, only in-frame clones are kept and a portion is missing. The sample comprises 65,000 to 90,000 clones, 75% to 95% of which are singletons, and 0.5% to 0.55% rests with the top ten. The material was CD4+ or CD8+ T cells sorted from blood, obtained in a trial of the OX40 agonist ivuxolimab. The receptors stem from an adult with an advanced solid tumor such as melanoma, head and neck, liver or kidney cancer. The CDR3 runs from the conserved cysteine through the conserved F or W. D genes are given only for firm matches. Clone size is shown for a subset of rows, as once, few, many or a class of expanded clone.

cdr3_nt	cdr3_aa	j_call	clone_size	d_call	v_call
TGTGCCACCACCGAATCCGGTGGGACGACGCAGTATTTT	CATTESGGTTQYF	TRBJ2-3	once	-	TRBV15
TGCGCCAGCAGCAAAGGGTTATCCGGGGGGTCGACCTATGAAAAACTGTTTTTT	CASSKGLSGGSTYEKLFF	TRBJ1-4	once	-	TRBV4-3
TGTGCCAGCAGCTTAGTTCGGACAGGGGGTTTGAATGAAAAACTGTTTTTT	CASSLVRTGGLNEKLFF	TRBJ1-4	-	TRBD1	TRBV7-2
TGCGCCAGCAGCTCAAACTCCGGGCCCGAAGAGACCCAGTACTTC	CASSSNSGPEETQYF	TRBJ2-5	-	-	TRBV5-1
TGTGCCAGCTCCCAAGAGGAGACCCAGTACTTC	CASSQEETQYF	TRBJ2-5	few	-	TRBV6-5
TGCAGCGCGTCGACAGGGGATAGCAATCAGCCCCAGCATTTT	CSASTGDSNQPQHF	TRBJ1-5	-	TRBD1	TRBV29-1
TGTGCCAGCATTCGGGACACGGGAAATCAGCCCCAGCATTTT	CASIRDTGNQPQHF	TRBJ1-5	-	-	TRBV2
TGTGCCAGCAGTTACTCAGGGAGTCAGCCCCAGCATTTT	CASSYSGSQPQHF	TRBJ1-5	-	-	TRBV6-6
TGTGCCAGCACAAAGACTAGCGGGAGGGCTAGTGATACGCAGTATTTT	CASTKTSGRASDTQYF	TRBJ2-3	-	TRBD2	TRBV6-6
TGTGCCAGCAGTGAATTCAGCGGGGGGCGCGATGGCTACACCTTC	CASSEFSGGRDGYTF	TRBJ1-2	-	-	TRBV25-1
TGTGCCAGCACCGGGAGGACTAACACCGGGGAGCTGTTTTTT	CASTGRTNTGELFF	TRBJ2-2	-	TRBD2	TRBV9
TGTGCCAGCAGCGTAGGGACTGCCCGAGAGACCCAGTACTTC	CASSVGTARETQYF	TRBJ2-5	-	-	TRBV9
TGTGCCAGTAGTATATACGGCAACCCCTATGGCTACACCTTC	CASSIYGNPYGYTF	TRBJ1-2	-	-	TRBV19
TGTGCCAGCGGGACAACATACGAGCAGTACTTC	CASGTTYEQYF	TRBJ2-7	-	-	TRBV2
TGTGCCAGCAGCTCGCCTCTCAGGTACGAGCAGTACTTC	CASSSPLRYEQYF	TRBJ2-7	-	-	TRBV5-6
TGTGCCAGCAGTGAATATAGGCCTAGCGGGAGGGAGACCCAGTACTTC	CASSEYRPSGRETQYF	TRBJ2-5	-	TRBD2	TRBV25-1
TGTGCCAGCAGTGAACCAGGGAGGCAAGATACGCAGTATTTT	CASSEPGRQDTQYF	TRBJ2-3	once	-	TRBV6-1
TGTGCCAGCACCGATAACAGGGGGGCCAACGTCCTGACTTTC	CASTDNRGANVLTF	TRBJ2-6	-	-	TRBV7-9
TGCGCCAGCAGCCCCAGCCGGGGGTATGGCTACACCTTC	CASSPSRGYGYTF	TRBJ1-2	-	-	TRBV4-3
TGTGCTAGTGGCCTTGGGACAGGTGAAGCTTTCTTT	CASGLGTGEAFF	TRBJ1-1	-	TRBD1	TRBV12-5
TGTGCCAGCAGCCCGGTAGCAGGGCGGGAGACCCAGTACTTC	CASSPVAGRETQYF	TRBJ2-5	-	-	TRBV5-4
TGTGCCAGCAGCTTAAGGGTAGTAGCGGTGTCCTACGAGCAGTACTTC	CASSLRVVAVSYEQYF	TRBJ2-7	-	-	TRBV7-9
TGTGCCAGCAGTTACTATGTCGACAACTACGAGCAGTACTTC	CASSYYVDNYEQYF	TRBJ2-7	-	-	TRBV6-6
TGTGCCAGCAGCTCCGAACAGGGGGGAACTGAAGCTTTCTTT	CASSSEQGGTEAFF	TRBJ1-1	-	TRBD1	TRBV7-9
TGCAGCGTTGAAGATCAACTGCGAGTGGGGCCAGAGAATGAGCAGTTCTTC	CSVEDQLRVGPENEQFF	TRBJ2-1	-	-	TRBV29-1
TGTGCCAGCAGCCCAAGACAGGGGAGCTCCTACGAGCAGTACTTC	CASSPRQGSSYEQYF	TRBJ2-7	-	TRBD1	TRBV5-4
TGTGCCAGCAACCCGACCGGGACAGGGTGGAACACAGATACGCAGTATTTT	CASNPTGTGWNTDTQYF	TRBJ2-3	-	TRBD1	TRBV7-2
TGTGCCAGCAGCTTAATTGCCTGGGACACTGAAGCTTTCTTT	CASSLIAWDTEAFF	TRBJ1-1	-	-	TRBV7-2
TGTGCCAGCAGCTTTGAGGGGGGGCAGCCCCAGCATTTT	CASSFEGGQPQHF	TRBJ1-5	-	-	TRBV11-3
TGTGCCAGCAGCCCACCGTTAAGGAGGGGCAGTTATGGCTACACCTTC	CASSPPLRRGSYGYTF	TRBJ1-2	-	-	TRBV4-2
TGTGCCAGCAGTGACTACCGGGACAGGTTGTTCTTC	CASSDYRDRLFF	TRBJ2-1	few	TRBD1	TRBV6-4
TGTGCCAGCAGCTACCGGACTGACAATGAGCAGTTCTTC	CASSYRTDNEQFF	TRBJ2-1	-	-	TRBV13
TGTGCCAGCAGTCAACAGGGGAACGAGCAGTACTTC	CASSQQGNEQYF	TRBJ2-7	-	TRBD1	TRBV28
TGTGCCAGCAGCTTAGGGACAGGGTACAATGAGCAGTTCTTC	CASSLGTGYNEQFF	TRBJ2-1	-	TRBD1	TRBV7-9
TGTGCCTGGAGTACCCGTCGGGAGACCCTCAATAGCAATCAGCCCCAGCATTTT	CAWSTRRETLNSNQPQHF	TRBJ1-5	-	-	TRBV30
TGTGCCAGCAGCTTAGGTCAGGGGGTGGGCGAGCAGTACTTC	CASSLGQGVGEQYF	TRBJ2-7	-	TRBD1	TRBV11-2
TGTGCCAGCAGCTTATCTGAAAAACTGTTTTTT	CASSLSEKLFF	TRBJ1-4	-	-	TRBV7-9
TGTGCCAGCAGTACCGGACTAGCGGGATTGAATGAGCAGTTCTTC	CASSTGLAGLNEQFF	TRBJ2-1	-	TRBD2	TRBV27
TGTGCCAGCAGCTTAAGCGGGAGGGCGGGGAATACGCAGTATTTT	CASSLSGRAGNTQYF	TRBJ2-3	-	TRBD2	TRBV2
TGTGCCAGCAGCCCCCCTGGGGCTAGCGGGAACACCGGGGAGCTGTTTTTT	CASSPPGASGNTGELFF	TRBJ2-2	-	TRBD2	TRBV14
TGTGCCAGTAGTAAGGACGGCCCAAGGAGCTACGAGCAGTACTTC	CASSKDGPRSYEQYF	TRBJ2-7	-	-	TRBV19
TGTGCCAGCAGCTTAATCCCCAGGGGAGGGACCGGGGAGCTGTTTTTT	CASSLIPRGGTGELFF	TRBJ2-2	-	-	TRBV7-3
TGTGCCAGCACCCCCGCGGGCACAGATACGCAGTATTTT	CASTPAGTDTQYF	TRBJ2-3	-	-	TRBV6-5
TGTGCTAGTGGTTTGCCAGGGGGAGAGACCCAGTACTTC	CASGLPGGETQYF	TRBJ2-5	-	TRBD1	TRBV12-5
TGTGCCAGCAGCGCCAGCGGGAGGGGGGACATTCAGTACTTC	CASSASGRGDIQYF	TRBJ2-4	-	TRBD2	TRBV6-4
TGTGCCAGCAGCTTAGTTCTCCACGAGCAGTACTTC	CASSLVLHEQYF	TRBJ2-7	-	-	TRBV7-2
TGTGCCAGCAGCCCGCGGGTGAACACCGGGGAGCTGTTTTTT	CASSPRVNTGELFF	TRBJ2-2	-	-	TRBV7-3
TGTGCCAGCAGCTTAACTTGGGAAGTTCAAGAGACCCAGTACTTC	CASSLTWEVQETQYF	TRBJ2-5	few	-	TRBV7-3
TGTGCCAGCAGCCCCAGGGTTAATCCCGGGGAGCTGTTTTTT	CASSPRVNPGELFF	TRBJ2-2	-	-	TRBV7-2
TGCGCCAGCAGCCAAGATGAGGGAGGTGAAAAACTGTTTTTT	CASSQDEGGEKLFF	TRBJ1-4	-	-	TRBV4-3
TGCGCCAGCAGCAACGGACAGGACTTACCCACAGATACGCAGTATTTT	CASSNGQDLPTDTQYF	TRBJ2-3	-	TRBD1	TRBV5-1
TGTGCCAGCGCGTCCGGCGGAGTTCCGAACACTGAAGCTTTCTTT	CASASGGVPNTEAFF	TRBJ1-1	-	-	TRBV28
TGTGCCAGCAGCCCCCGAGCCCTGGGGGAGACCCAGTACTTC	CASSPRALGETQYF	TRBJ2-5	-	-	TRBV7-3
TGTGCCAGTAGTAGCTCGGGACAGCTGCTTGGGGCTTTCTTT	CASSSSGQLLGAFF	TRBJ1-1	-	TRBD1	TRBV19
TGTGCCAGTAGTATAATCAGGGATCAGCCCCAGCATTTT	CASSIIRDQPQHF	TRBJ1-5	-	-	TRBV19
TGCGCCAGCAGCCCCTTAGCGGGCGGCACCTACAATGAGCAGTTCTTC	CASSPLAGGTYNEQFF	TRBJ2-1	-	TRBD2	TRBV5-1
TGTGCCAGCATCCCAGGGGACGGCAATCAGCCCCAGCATTTT	CASIPGDGNQPQHF	TRBJ1-5	-	-	TRBV28
TGCGCCAGCAGCTTGGAGGCTAGCAATGAGCAGTTCTTC	CASSLEASNEQFF	TRBJ2-1	-	-	TRBV5-1
TGTGCCAGCACGCTTGGGTCGGGTCCCTACAATGAGCAGTTCTTC	CASTLGSGPYNEQFF	TRBJ2-1	once	-	TRBV7-3